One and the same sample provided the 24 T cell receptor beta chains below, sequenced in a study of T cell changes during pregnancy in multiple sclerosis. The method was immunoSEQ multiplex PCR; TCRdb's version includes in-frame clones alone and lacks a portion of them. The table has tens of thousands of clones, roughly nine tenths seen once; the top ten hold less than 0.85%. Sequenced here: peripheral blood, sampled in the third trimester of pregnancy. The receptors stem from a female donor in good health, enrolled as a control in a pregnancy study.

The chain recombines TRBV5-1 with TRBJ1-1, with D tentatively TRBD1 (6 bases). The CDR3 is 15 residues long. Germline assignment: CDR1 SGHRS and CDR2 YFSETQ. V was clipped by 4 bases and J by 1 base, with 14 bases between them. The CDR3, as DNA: TGCGCCAGCAGCGAACGAGGGGGGGAGAACACTGAAGCTTTCTTT. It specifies CASSERGGENTEAFF.

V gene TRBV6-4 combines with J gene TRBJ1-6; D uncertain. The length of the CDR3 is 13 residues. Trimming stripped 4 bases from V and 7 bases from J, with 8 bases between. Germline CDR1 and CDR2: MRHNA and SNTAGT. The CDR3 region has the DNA TGTGCCAGCAGTGGAGGGTGGAATTCACCCCTCCACTTT. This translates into CASSGGWNSPLHF.

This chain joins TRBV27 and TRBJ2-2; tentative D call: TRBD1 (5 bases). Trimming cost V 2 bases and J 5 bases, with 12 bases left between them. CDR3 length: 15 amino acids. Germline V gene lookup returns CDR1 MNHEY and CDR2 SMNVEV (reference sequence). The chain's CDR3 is CASSLMSGHTGELFF. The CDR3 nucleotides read TGTGCCAGCAGTTTAATGTCAGGGCATACCGGGGAGCTGTTTTTT.

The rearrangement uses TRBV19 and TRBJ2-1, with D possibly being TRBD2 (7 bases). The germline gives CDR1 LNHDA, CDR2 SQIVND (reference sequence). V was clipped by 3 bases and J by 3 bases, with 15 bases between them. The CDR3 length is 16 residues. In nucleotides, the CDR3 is TGTGCCAGTAGTATGATCGGGGGGCCTCTCTACAATGAGCAGTTCTTC. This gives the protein CASSMIGGPLYNEQFF.

The CDR3 sequence is CASGGDSPYEQYF. The DNA for the CDR3 is TGTGCCAGCGGGGGGGACTCCCCATACGAGCAGTACTTC. The chain employs TRBV27 and TRBJ2-7; 7 nucleotides match TRBD2. CDR3 length: 13 amino acids. With 8 bases clipped from V and 4 bases from J, the junction kept 8 bases outside the gene matches. Germline V lookup: CDR1 MNHEY, CDR2 SMNVEV (reference sequence).

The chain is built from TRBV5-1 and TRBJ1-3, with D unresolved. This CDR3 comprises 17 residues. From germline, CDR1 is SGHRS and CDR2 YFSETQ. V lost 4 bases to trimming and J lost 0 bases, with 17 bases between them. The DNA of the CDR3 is TGCGCCAGCAGCGTCAGCTTGCAGGTCTCCTCTGGAAACACCATATATTTT. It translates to CASSVSLQVSSGNTIYF.

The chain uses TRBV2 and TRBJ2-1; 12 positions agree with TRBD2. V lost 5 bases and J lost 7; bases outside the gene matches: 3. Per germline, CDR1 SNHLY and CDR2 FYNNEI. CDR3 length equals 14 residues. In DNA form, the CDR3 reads TGTGCCAGCAGTCTGCTAGCGGGGGGGAATGAGCAGTTCTTC. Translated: CASSLLAGGNEQFF.

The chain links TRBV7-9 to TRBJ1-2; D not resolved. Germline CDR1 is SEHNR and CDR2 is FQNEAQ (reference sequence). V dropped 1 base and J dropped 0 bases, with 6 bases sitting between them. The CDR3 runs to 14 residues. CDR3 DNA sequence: TGTGCCAGCAGCTTAGACTTAGCTAACTATGGCTACACCTTC. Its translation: CASSLDLANYGYTF.

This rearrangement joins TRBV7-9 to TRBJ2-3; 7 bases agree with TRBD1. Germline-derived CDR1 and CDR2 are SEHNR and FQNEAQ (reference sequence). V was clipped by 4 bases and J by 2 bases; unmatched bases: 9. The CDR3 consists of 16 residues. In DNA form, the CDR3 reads TGTGCCAGCAGCTCGAGGGCCGGGACAGTCACAGATACGCAGTATTTT. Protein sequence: CASSSRAGTVTDTQYF.

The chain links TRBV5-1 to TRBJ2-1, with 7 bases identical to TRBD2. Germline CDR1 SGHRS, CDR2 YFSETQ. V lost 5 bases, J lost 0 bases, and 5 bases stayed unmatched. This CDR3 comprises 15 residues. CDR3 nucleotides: TGCGCCAGCAGGGTAGGCGGGAGCTCCTACAATGAGCAGTTCTTC. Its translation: CASRVGGSSYNEQFF. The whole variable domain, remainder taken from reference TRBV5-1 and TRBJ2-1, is KAGVTQTPRYLIKTRGQQVTLSCSPISGHRSVSWYQQTPGQGLQFLFEYFSETQRNKGNFPGRFSGRQFSNSRSEMNVSTLELGDSALYLCASRVGGSSYNEQFFGPGTRLTVL.

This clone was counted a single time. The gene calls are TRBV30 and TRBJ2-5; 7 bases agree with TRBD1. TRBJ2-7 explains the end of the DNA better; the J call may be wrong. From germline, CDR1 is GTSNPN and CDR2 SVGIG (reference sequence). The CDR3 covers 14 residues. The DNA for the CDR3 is TGTGCCTGGAGCCAAGGGGGCGGTTCCTACGAGCAGTACTTC. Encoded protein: CAWSQGGGSYEQYF.

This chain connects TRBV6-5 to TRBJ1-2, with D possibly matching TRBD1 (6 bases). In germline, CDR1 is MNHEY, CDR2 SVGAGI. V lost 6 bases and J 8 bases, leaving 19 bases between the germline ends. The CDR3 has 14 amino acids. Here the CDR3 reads CASRATQGRKGYTF. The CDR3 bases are TGTGCCAGCAGGGCGACGCAGGGGCGGAAGGGCTACACCTTC.

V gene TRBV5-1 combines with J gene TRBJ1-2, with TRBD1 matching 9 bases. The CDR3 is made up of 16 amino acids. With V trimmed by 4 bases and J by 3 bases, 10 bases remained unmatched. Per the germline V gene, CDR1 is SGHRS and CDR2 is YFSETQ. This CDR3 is CASSLTGQGRDYGYTF. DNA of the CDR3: TGCGCCAGCAGCCTTACGGGACAGGGTCGCGACTATGGCTACACCTTC.

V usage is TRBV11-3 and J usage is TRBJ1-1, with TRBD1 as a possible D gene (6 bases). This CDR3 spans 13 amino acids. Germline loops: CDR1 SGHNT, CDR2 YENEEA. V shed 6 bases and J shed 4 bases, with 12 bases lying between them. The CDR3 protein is CASSSGVSTEAFF. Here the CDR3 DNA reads TGTGCCAGCAGTTCAGGGGTTTCCACTGAAGCTTTCTTT.

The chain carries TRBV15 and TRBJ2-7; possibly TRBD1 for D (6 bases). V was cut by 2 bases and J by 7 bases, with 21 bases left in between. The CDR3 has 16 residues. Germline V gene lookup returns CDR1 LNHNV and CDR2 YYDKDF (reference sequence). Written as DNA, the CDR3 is TGTGCCACCAGCAGACCTACTGACAGGATCAAAGGGGAGCAGTACTTC. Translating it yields CATSRPTDRIKGEQYF.

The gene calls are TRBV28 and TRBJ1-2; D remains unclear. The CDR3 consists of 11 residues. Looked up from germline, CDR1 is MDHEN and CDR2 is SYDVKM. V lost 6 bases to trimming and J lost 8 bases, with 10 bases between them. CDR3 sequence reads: CASSSTRGYTF. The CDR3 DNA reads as TGTGCCAGCAGCTCGACTCGGGGCTACACCTTC.

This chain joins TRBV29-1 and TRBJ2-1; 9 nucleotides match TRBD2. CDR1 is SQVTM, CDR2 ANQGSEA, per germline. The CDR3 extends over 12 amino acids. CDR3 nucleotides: TGCAGGGCCGGGACTAGCATAATAGAGCAGTTCTTC. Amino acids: CRAGTSIIEQFF.

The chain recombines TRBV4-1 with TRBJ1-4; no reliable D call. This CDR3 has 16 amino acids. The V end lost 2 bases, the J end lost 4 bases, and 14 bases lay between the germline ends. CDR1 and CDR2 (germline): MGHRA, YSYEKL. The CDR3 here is CASSQPSERLNEKLFF. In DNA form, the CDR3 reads TGCGCCAGCAGCCAACCCTCTGAGCGGCTTAATGAAAAACTGTTTTTT.

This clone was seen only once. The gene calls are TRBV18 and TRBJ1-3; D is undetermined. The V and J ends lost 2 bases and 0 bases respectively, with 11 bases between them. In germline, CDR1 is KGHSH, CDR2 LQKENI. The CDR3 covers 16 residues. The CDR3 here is CASSPVKMSSGNTIYF. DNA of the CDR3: TGTGCCAGCTCACCAGTGAAGATGAGCTCTGGAAACACCATATATTTT.

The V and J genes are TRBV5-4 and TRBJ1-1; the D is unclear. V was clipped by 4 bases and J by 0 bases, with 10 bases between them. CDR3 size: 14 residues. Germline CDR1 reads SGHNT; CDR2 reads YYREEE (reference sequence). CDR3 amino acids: CASSGTGMNTEAFF. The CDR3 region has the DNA TGTGCCAGCAGCGGAACGGGGATGAACACTGAAGCTTTCTTT.

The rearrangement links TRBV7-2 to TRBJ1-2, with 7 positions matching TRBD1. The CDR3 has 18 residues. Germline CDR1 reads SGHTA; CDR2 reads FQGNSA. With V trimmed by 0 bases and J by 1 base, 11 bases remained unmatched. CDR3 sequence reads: CASSLALGGPRINYGYTF. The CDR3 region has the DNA TGTGCCAGCAGCTTAGCGCTAGGGGGCCCTCGTATTAACTATGGCTACACCTTC.

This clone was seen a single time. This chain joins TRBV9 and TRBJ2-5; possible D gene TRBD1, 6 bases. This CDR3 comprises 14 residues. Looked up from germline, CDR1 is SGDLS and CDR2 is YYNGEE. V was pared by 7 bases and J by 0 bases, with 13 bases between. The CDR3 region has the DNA TGTGCCAGCGGTCAGGGGCGGGACCAAGAGACCCAGTACTTC. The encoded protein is CASGQGRDQETQYF.

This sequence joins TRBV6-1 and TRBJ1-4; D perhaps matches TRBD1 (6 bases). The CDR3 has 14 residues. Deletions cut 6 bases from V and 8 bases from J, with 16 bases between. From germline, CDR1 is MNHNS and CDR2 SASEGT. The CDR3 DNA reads TGTGCCAGCAGGACCACAGGGAGTGGCGAAAAACTGTTTTTT. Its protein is CASRTTGSGEKLFF.

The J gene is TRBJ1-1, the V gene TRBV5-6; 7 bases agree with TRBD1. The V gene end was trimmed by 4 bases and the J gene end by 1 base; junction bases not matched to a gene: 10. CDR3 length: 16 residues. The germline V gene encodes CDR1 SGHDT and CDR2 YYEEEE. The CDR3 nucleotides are TGTGCCAGCAGCGTTTATAGGACAGGACCGAACACTGAAGCTTTCTTT. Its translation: CASSVYRTGPNTEAFF.